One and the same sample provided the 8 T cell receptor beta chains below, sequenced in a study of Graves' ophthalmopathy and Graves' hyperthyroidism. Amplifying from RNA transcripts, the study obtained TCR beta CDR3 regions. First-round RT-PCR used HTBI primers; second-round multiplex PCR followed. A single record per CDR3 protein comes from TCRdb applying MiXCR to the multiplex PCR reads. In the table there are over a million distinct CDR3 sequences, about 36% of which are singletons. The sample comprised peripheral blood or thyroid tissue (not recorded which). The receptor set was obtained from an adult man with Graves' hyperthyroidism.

CDR3 loop: CSLGTGGDPNYGYTF. The CDR3 DNA reads TGCAGCCTTGGGACAGGGGGAGATCCTAACTATGGCTACACCTTC. The V and J genes are TRBV29-1 and TRBJ1-2, with 11 bases matching TRBD1. Germline V CDR1 and CDR2: SQVTM, ANQGSEA. The CDR3 runs 15 residues. The trim removed 8 bases at V and 0 bases at J, leaving 8 bases unmatched.

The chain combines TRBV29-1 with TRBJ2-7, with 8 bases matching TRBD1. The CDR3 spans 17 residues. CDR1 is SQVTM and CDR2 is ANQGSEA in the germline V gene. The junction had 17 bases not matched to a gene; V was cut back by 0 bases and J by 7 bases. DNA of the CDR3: TGCAGCGTTGAAGATCGATCGTCGGGACAGGAGGGATGGGAGCAGTACTTC. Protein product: CSVEDRSSGQEGWEQYF.

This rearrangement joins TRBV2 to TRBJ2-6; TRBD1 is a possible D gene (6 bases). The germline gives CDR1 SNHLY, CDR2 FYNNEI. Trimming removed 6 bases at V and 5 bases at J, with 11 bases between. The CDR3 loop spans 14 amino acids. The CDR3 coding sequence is TGTGCCAGCAGCGACCAGGGGCGGGCCAACGTCCTGACTTTC. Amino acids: CASSDQGRANVLTF.

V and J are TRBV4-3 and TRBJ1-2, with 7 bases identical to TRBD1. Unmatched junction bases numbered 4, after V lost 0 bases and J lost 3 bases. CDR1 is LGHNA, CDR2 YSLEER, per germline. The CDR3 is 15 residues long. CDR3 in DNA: TGCGCCAGCAGCCAAGAGGACAGGCCACACTATGGCTACACCTTC. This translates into CASSQEDRPHYGYTF.

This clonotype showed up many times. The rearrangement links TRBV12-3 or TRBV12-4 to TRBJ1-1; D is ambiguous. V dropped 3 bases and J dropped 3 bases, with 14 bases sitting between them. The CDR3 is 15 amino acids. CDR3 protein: CASSLEGLRDTEAFF. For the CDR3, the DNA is TGTGCCAGCAGTTTGGAGGGTCTTAGAGACACTGAAGCTTTCTTT.

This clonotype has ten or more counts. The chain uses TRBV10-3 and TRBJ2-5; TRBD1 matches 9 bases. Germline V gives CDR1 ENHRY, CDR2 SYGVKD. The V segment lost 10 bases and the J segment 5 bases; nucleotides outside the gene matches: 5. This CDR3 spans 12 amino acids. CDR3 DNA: TGTGCCACAGCTACAGGGGGCGAGACCCAGTACTTC. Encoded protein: CATATGGETQYF.

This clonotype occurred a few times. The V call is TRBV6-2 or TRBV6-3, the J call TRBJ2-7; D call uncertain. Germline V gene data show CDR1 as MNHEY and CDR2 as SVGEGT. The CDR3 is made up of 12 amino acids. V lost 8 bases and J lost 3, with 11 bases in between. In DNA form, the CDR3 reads TGTGCCAGCCGCGGCTCCGTCTACGAGCAGTACTTC. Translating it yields CASRGSVYEQYF.

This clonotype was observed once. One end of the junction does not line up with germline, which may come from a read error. CDR3 nucleotide sequence: TGCAGTGCAAGAGGGGGGGGAGCTTTCTTT. Translation: CSARGGGAFF. J is TRBJ1-1 and V is TRBV20-1; perhaps TRBD1 as D (6 bases). Germline V gives CDR1 DFQATT, CDR2 SNEGSKA (reference sequence). The CDR3 totals 10 residues.